This T cell receptor (beta chain) stems from a study of T cell responses to AZD1222 COVID-19 vaccine. Libraries were prepared by immunoSEQ multiplex PCR; TCRdb keeps only in-frame clonotypes and omits some of them. The sample has about 170,000 clones; over 90% are singletons. The germline V gene encodes CDR1 MRHNA and CDR2 SNTAGT. Deletions cut 1 base from V and 6 bases from J, with 6 bases between. CDR3 length equals 13 residues. The specimen was peripheral blood, collected on day 0 of AZD1222 vaccination. The chain joins TRBV6-4 to TRBJ2-2; no firm D call. The receptor was isolated from an adult in good health. The CDR3 sequence is CASSDLDAGELFF. Written as DNA, the CDR3 is TGTGCCAGCAGTGACTTGGACGCCGGGGAGCTGTTTTTT.